This T cell receptor (beta chain) was profiled in a study of identical twins. One entry per CDR3 protein results from TCRdb running MiXCR on the 5' RACE reads. Among just under 550,000 distinct CDR3 sequences, 13% to 15% were seen once, and the ten largest hold 0.44%. The germline CDR1 and CDR2 sequences are SQVTM and ANQGSEA. V shed 7 bases and J shed 0 bases, with 12 bases lying between them. The CDR3 runs to 13 residues. Separately, the same data were catalogued under a study of yellow fever vaccine responses in identical twins.

The sample comprised CD4+ T cells sorted from blood. This chain joins TRBV29-1 and TRBJ1-1; possible D gene TRBD1, 5 bases. This receptor was obtained from a young woman in good health. The CDR3 is CSAGDGMNTEAFF. The CDR3 DNA reads TGCAGCGCCGGGGACGGGATGAACACTGAAGCTTTCTTT.